Sequencing of this T cell receptor (beta chain) was carried out in a study of blood T cells in healthy people across ages. A second PCR, run for about 7 to 11 cycles, used a sample-barcoded 5' primer plus a J-beta primer mix. The authors tagged each cDNA molecule using a template-switch adaptor with 12 random nucleotides. TCRdb reanalysed the 5' RACE reads using MiXCR and keeps one entry per CDR3 protein. The sample has about 650,000 distinct CDR3 sequences; about 30% are singletons. Study-wide points: TCR beta diversity was tightly associated with the proportion of naive T cells.

The J segment lost 0 bases and the V segment lost 1 base, leaving 12 bases of the junction unmatched. The V gene's germline CDR1 is SGHRS and CDR2 YFSETQ. The CDR3 sequence is 20 residues long. With respect to this clonotype: The antigen is undetermined.

The TCR was taken from a woman of 80 years or more in good health. The chain combines TRBV5-1 with TRBJ2-1; 11 nucleotides agree with TRBD2. Sequenced input: blood. The CDR3 DNA is TGCGCCAGCAGCTTGAGTACTAGCGGGAGCTACCTCGACTCCTACAATGAGCAGTTCTTC. This gives the protein CASSLSTSGSYLDSYNEQFF.